This T cell receptor (beta chain) derives from a study of molecular identifiers for immune sequencing clone quantification. General study points: Among 800,000 to 1,000,000 naive cells, as was reported, spiked Jurkat TCR RNA from one cell was detectable.

Comments on this clonotype: Its specificity is not known.

CDR3 size: 16 residues. V was clipped by 2 bases and J by 5 bases, with 19 bases between them. Germline CDR1 reads MNHEY; CDR2 reads SMNVEV (reference sequence). Via MiXCR, TCRdb re-called the PCR reads, giving one row per CDR3 protein. The repertoire holds about 500,000 distinct CDR3 sequences, with approximately 25% as singletons. The J gene is TRBJ2-7, the V gene TRBV27; D unclear. The TCR sequence derives from a human donor in good health. Some libraries in this study had Jurkat cell RNA spiked in. Material: naive CD8+ T cells from blood, with Jurkat cell RNA spiked in. Specified subset: FACS-sorted CD8+CD4-CCR7+CD45RA+ naive T cells. In DNA form, the CDR3 reads TGTGCCAGCAGTTTAACGGTTCAGAAGTACAGCGACGAGCAGTACTTC. As protein: CASSLTVQKYSDEQYF.